What follows are 14 T cell receptor beta chains derived from one specimen sequenced in a study of response to subunit inactivated influenza vaccine. Via MiXCR, TCRdb re-called the RT-PCR reads, giving one row per CDR3 protein. The sample carries 450,000 to 500,000 distinct CDR3 sequences, approximately 11% recorded once. Sequences were derived from PBMCs from blood, sampled 45 days after vaccination. The receptor set was obtained from a man in his fifties or sixties who received an inactivated influenza vaccine.

This clonotype was seen only a few times. This chain joins TRBV20-1 and TRBJ2-5; possibly TRBD1 or TRBD2 for D (5 bases each). The V gene lost 6 bases and the J gene lost 8 bases, with 13 bases spanning the gap. The CDR3 is 11 amino acids. Per germline, CDR1 DFQATT and CDR2 SNEGSKA (reference sequence). The CDR3, as DNA: TGCAGTGCCTCCTATGGGGGAACCCAGTACTTC. Protein product: CSASYGGTQYF.

This clonotype was recorded many times. The gene calls are TRBV12-3 or TRBV12-4 and TRBJ2-7, with unresolved D. The CDR3 spans 13 residues. V was pared by 3 bases and J by 5 bases, with 11 bases between. The CDR3 reads CASSFSTGDEQYF. CDR3 nucleotide sequence: TGTGCCAGCAGTTTTTCTACTGGGGACGAGCAGTACTTC.

This chain joins TRBV7-2 and TRBJ2-4; 8 bases are shared with TRBD1. This CDR3 has 17 residues. V shed 2 bases and J 1 base; nucleotides not matched to a gene: 7. Germline-derived CDR1 and CDR2 are SGHTA and FQGNSA. CDR3 region: CASSLRQGAGAKNIQYF. In DNA form, the CDR3 reads TGTGCCAGCAGCTTAAGGCAGGGGGCGGGGGCCAAAAACATTCAGTACTTC.

There are a few counts of this clonotype. The chain links TRBV7-8 to TRBJ2-3; 7 bases fit TRBD2. Germline values: CDR1 SGHVS, CDR2 FQNEAQ. Germline trimming cut 5 bases from V and 7 bases from J; bases unmatched to any gene: 15. This CDR3 is 16 amino acids long. The CDR3 DNA sequence: TGTGCCAGCAGCACGGGGGAGCGGGGCACCACTTATACGCAGTATTTT. Residues: CASSTGERGTTYTQYF.

The chain has TRBV5-1 and TRBJ2-1, with 8 bases that match TRBD1. After removal of 4 bases from V and 5 bases from J, the junction contained 8 bases not matched to a gene. The CDR3 contains 15 residues. Germline V lookup: CDR1 SGHRS, CDR2 YFSETQ. Here the CDR3 DNA reads TGCGCCAGCAGCCTCGGACAGGGTGGCCACAATGAGCAGTTCTTC. It encodes CASSLGQGGHNEQFF.

At least ten counts were recorded for this clonotype. The chain has TRBV20-1 and TRBJ2-1; D ambiguous. Per germline, CDR1 DFQATT and CDR2 SNEGSKA (reference sequence). The length of the CDR3 is 15 residues. Trimming took off 2 bases at V and 3 bases at J, with 14 bases between the two ends. The CDR3 loop reads CSARSRSDRYNEQFF. DNA of the CDR3: TGCAGTGCTAGATCGCGCTCGGACCGCTACAATGAGCAGTTCTTC.

There are a few counts of this clonotype. This chain joins TRBV4-1 and TRBJ2-7, with D perhaps TRBD1 (6 bases). This CDR3 is 17 amino acids long. Per germline, CDR1 MGHRA and CDR2 YSYEKL. V was pared by 0 bases and J by 3 bases, with 18 bases between. The CDR3 nucleotides read TGCGCCAGCAGCCAAGATGGGACAAGGGTAACCCACTACGAGCAGTACTTC. This sequence encodes CASSQDGTRVTHYEQYF.

This chain uses TRBV5-8 with TRBJ2-3; 7 bases match TRBD1. Germline-derived CDR1 and CDR2 are SGHTS and YDEGEE. The CDR3 totals 14 residues. V lost 4 bases and J lost 4; bases outside the gene matches: 6. The CDR3: CASSPHRGSDTQYF. The CDR3 DNA sequence: TGTGCCAGCAGCCCCCACAGGGGTTCAGATACGCAGTATTTT.

This clonotype was seen more than once but under ten times. The gene calls are TRBV20-1 and TRBJ2-7, with 14 bases that match TRBD2. The junction had 0 bases not matched to a gene; V was cut back by 3 bases and J by 5 bases. There are 13 residues in the CDR3. CDR1 and CDR2 (germline): DFQATT, SNEGSKA (reference sequence). CDR3 coding DNA: TGCAGTGCTAGGGGACTAGCGGGAGACGAGCAGTACTTC. Translation: CSARGLAGDEQYF.

V gene TRBV10-3 combines with J gene TRBJ1-2; D is unclear. Germline loops: CDR1 ENHRY, CDR2 SYGVKD. The CDR3 length is 13 residues. V was pared by 0 bases and J by 9 bases, with 11 bases between. The CDR3 region is CAISESRQESYTF. The CDR3 DNA follows: TGTGCCATCAGTGAGTCCAGGCAGGAAAGCTACACCTTC.

This clonotype appeared a few times. The rearrangement links TRBV4-3 to TRBJ2-7, with a possible D match to TRBD2 (6 bases). The CDR3 totals 14 residues. Looked up from germline, CDR1 is LGHNA and CDR2 is YSLEER. Deletions cut 0 bases from V and 4 bases from J, with 10 bases between. CDR3: CASSQDRGKYEQYF. CDR3 coding DNA: TGCGCCAGCAGCCAAGATCGGGGGAAATACGAGCAGTACTTC.

The chain has TRBV5-6 and TRBJ1-1; D not certain. The CDR3 runs to 13 residues. Germline V CDR1 and CDR2: SGHDT, YYEEEE. Between the trimmed V and J ends, which lost 1 base and 7 bases, there was a span of 11 bases. CDR3 nucleotides: TGTGCCAGCAGCTTGATAGAGGGAAGTGAAGCTTTCTTT. It is translated as CASSLIEGSEAFF. Full variable domain (remainder filled in from reference TRBV5-6 and TRBJ1-1): DAGVTQSPTHLIKTRGQQVTLRCSPKSGHDTVSWYQQALGQGPQFIFQYYEEEERQRGNFPDRFSGHQFPNYSSELNVNALLLGDSALYLCASSLIEGSEAFFGQGTRLTVV.

Only a few counts were recorded for this clonotype. The rearrangement links TRBV30 to TRBJ2-7; TRBD1 aligns across 7 bases. The CDR3 has 11 residues. V shed 8 bases and J 5 bases; nucleotides not matched to a gene: 6. Germline CDR1 reads GTSNPN; CDR2 reads SVGIG (reference sequence). The CDR3 DNA sequence: TGTGCCGCGAAACAGGGGAACGAGCAGTACTTC. Translated, it gives CAAKQGNEQYF.

There are a few counts of this clonotype. The chain combines TRBV29-1 with TRBJ1-2; maybe TRBD1 (5 bases). Germline-derived CDR1 and CDR2 are SQVTM and ANQGSEA. The CDR3 sequence is 14 residues long. Trimming shortened V by 1 base and J by 3 bases, and 12 bases separated the two germline ends. The CDR3 protein is CSVEGGTGYYGYTF. CDR3 nucleotide sequence: TGCAGCGTTGAAGGGGGAACAGGCTACTATGGCTACACCTTC.